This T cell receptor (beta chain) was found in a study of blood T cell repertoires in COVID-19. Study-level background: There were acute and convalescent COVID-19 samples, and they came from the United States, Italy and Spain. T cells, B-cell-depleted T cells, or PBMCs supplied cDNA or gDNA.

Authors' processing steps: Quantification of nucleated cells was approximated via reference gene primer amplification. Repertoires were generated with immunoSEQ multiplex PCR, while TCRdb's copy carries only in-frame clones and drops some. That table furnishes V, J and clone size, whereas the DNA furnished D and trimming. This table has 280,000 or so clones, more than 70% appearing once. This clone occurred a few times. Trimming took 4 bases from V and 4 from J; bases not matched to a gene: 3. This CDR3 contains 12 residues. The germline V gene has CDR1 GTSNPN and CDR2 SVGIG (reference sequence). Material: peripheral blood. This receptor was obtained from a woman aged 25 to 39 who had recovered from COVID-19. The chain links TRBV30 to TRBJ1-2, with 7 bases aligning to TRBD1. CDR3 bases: TGTGCCTGGACGGGACAGTTCTATGGCTACACCTTC. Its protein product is CAWTGQFYGYTF.